This T cell receptor beta chain is drawn from a study of T cell repertoires in cytomegalovirus infection. The ends were cut back, 4 bases at V and 0 bases at J, with 13 bases in the middle. Germline values: CDR1 KGHSH, CDR2 LQKENI. This CDR3 has 15 residues. TCRdb recomputed calls from the reads with MiXCR, one row per CDR3 protein. The sample includes fewer than 900,000 distinct CDR3 sequences, around 29% of them seen just once. A remark on this clonotype: Its antigen is undetermined.

The specimen comprised cultured CD8+ T cells from PBMCs, sampled from culture after CMV antigen stimulation. This sequence originates from a human donor in good health (CMV status not recorded). Some clones in this sample may be carry-over from other donors' samples. V is TRBV18 and J is TRBJ2-7, with a possible D match to TRBD2 (5 bases). Written as DNA, the CDR3 is TGTGCCAGCTCACAGGGATTTGGGAGCTCCTACGAGCAGTACTTC. Translated: CASSQGFGSSYEQYF.